The following is a TCR beta chain sequence with its context. In Seattle, patients joined the study during active infection and were tracked longitudinally. Authors' data handling: Estimated nucleated cell counts came from reference gene primer amplification. Sequencing was performed with immunoSEQ multiplex PCR; in TCRdb, only in-frame clones are kept and a portion is missing. V and J calls and clone size follow that table, whereas D and trimming were derived from the DNA. This sample has 290,000 or so clones, with 80% to 95% found just once. The length of the CDR3 is 14 residues. CDR1 LNHDA and CDR2 SQIVND come from the germline V gene (reference sequence). V was pared by 7 bases and J by 0 bases, with 10 bases between. The data were obtained in a study of blood T cell repertoires in COVID-19. Background on the study: Donors in the United States, Italy and Spain gave samples during acute or convalescent COVID-19. From T cells, B-cell-depleted T cells, or PBMCs came the material, which was cDNA or gDNA.

This rearrangement joins TRBV19 to TRBJ1-5, with D uncertain. This TCR was recovered from a woman in her thirties with COVID-19, enrolled during active disease. Input material: peripheral blood. As DNA, the CDR3 is TGTGCCAGTACTCAACTTTATAGCAATCAGCCCCAGCATTTT. Amino acids: CASTQLYSNQPQHF.